Sequencing of this TCR beta chain was carried out in a study of blood T cells in healthy people across ages. This clonotype was seen many times. Trimming shortened V by 0 bases and J by 4 bases, and 10 bases separated the two germline ends. CDR1 is MNHNS and CDR2 is SASEGT in the germline V gene. CDR3 length equals 15 residues. PCR was performed a second time for roughly 7 to 12 cycles using a sample-barcoded 5' primer and a J-beta primer mix. TCRdb reanalysed the 5' RACE reads using MiXCR and keeps one entry per CDR3 protein. The sample contains about 1.7 million distinct CDR3 sequences, over 25% of which appear only once.

The source is a woman aged 25 to 45 in good health. The chain couples TRBV6-1 to TRBJ1-5; no clear D. Specimen: blood. In nucleotides, the CDR3 is TGTGCCAGCAGTGAAGCCATGGTGGGGAATCAGCCCCAGCATTTT. This gives the protein CASSEAMVGNQPQHF.